The T cell receptor (beta chain) described here comes from a study of blood T cell repertoires in COVID-19. Overall study: Specimens from acute and convalescent COVID-19 originated in the United States, Italy and Spain.

Original processing notes: It was from reference gene primer amplification that nucleated cell counts were estimated. Assay used: immunoSEQ multiplex PCR; TCRdb lists only in-frame clones, some missing. The DNA was the basis for D and trimming; V, J and clone size are from that table. The sample includes over 95,000 clones, 84% of them seen just once. V was pared by 5 bases and J by 0 bases, with 10 bases between. The CDR3 loop spans 14 amino acids. CDR1 and CDR2 from the germline V gene are LGHDT and YNNKEL (reference sequence). Sequences were obtained from peripheral blood. This TCR was recovered from a man in his 70s with active or convalescent COVID-19. The chain uses TRBV3-1 (or the pseudogene TRBV3-2) and TRBJ1-2; D possibly corresponds to TRBD1 (6 bases). The CDR3 DNA follows: TGTGCCAGCAGCTTGGACAGAGCTAACTATGGCTACACCTTC. Protein sequence: CASSLDRANYGYTF.